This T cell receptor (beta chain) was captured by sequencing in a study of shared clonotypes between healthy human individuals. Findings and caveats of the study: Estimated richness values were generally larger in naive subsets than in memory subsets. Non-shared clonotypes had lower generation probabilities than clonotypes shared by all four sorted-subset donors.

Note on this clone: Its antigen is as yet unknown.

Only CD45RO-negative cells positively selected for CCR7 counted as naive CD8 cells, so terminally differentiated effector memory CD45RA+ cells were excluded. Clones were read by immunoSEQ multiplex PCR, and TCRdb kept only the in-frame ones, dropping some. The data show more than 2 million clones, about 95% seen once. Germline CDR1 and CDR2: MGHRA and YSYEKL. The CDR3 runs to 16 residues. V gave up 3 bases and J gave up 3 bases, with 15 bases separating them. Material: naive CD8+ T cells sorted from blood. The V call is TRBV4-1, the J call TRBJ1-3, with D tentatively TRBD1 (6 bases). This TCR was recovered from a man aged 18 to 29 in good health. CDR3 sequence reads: CASSQEPTGIGNTIYF. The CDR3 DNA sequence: TGCGCCAGCAGCCAGGAACCGACAGGAATTGGAAACACCATATATTTT.